Included here is one T cell receptor beta chain sequence, with context. The data were obtained in a study of shared clonotypes between healthy human individuals. Germline V CDR1 and CDR2: SGHRS, YFSETQ. CDR3 length: 14 amino acids. V was pared by 4 bases and J by 8 bases, with 8 bases of the junction left unmatched. TCRdb keeps only in-frame clones here, not all; method: immunoSEQ multiplex PCR. The sample includes roughly 2,500,000 clones, 90% to 95% of them seen just once. This receptor was obtained from a man younger than 35 in good health. Some clones in this sample may be carry-over from other donors' samples. This chain links TRBV5-1 with TRBJ2-1; 8 nucleotides line up with TRBD1. Sequenced material: naive CD4+ T cells from PBMCs. Sample subset: CD45RA+ positively selected. CDR3: CASSVYRGSDEQFF. Here the CDR3 DNA reads TGCGCCAGCAGCGTCTACAGGGGGAGTGATGAGCAGTTCTTC.